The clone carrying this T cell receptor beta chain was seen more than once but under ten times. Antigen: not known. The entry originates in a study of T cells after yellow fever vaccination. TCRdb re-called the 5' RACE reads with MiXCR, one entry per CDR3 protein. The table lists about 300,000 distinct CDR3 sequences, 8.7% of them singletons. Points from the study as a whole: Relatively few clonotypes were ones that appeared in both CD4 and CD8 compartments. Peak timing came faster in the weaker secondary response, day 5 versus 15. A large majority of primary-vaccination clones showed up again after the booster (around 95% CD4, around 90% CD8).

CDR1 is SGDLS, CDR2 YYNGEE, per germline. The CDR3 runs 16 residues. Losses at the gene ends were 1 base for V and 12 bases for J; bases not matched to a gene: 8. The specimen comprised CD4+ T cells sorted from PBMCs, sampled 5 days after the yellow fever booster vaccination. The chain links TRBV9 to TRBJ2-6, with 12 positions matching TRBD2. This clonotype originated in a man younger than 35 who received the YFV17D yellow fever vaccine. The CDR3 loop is CASSVWLAGGPSVLTF. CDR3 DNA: TGTGCCAGCAGCGTATGGCTAGCGGGGGGGCCCAGCGTCCTGACTTTC.